This TCR beta chain was identified during a study of blood T cell repertoires in COVID-19. Study background: Donors in the United States, Italy and Spain gave samples during acute or convalescent COVID-19. PBMCs, B-cell-depleted T cells, or T cells provided the cDNA or gDNA that made up the material.

Generated by immunoSEQ multiplex PCR, the TCRdb table keeps only in-frame clones and is missing some. The sample has around 80,000 clones, 84% seen once; the top ten hold 10% to 15%. Unmatched junction bases numbered 11, after V lost 0 bases and J lost 5 bases. The CDR3 sequence is 19 residues long. Looked up from germline, CDR1 is LGHNA and CDR2 is YNFKEQ. Sample: peripheral blood. J is TRBJ2-2 and V is TRBV4-2, with 11 bases lining up with TRBD2. The origin of this receptor is a human donor in a cohort sampled during active COVID-19. The CDR3 DNA follows: TGTGCCAGCAGCCAAGATTATGTCGGGCCTAGCGGGGGGACCGGGGAGCTGTTTTTT. Encoded protein: CASSQDYVGPSGGTGELFF.